The 25 T cell receptor beta chains reported below all come from one sample, sequenced in a study of T-cell reconstitution after alpha-beta-depleted transplantation in children. Researchers prepared the TCRbeta library using unique molecular identifiers, the study reports. TCRdb used MiXCR to reprocess the PCR reads, holding one entry per CDR3 protein. The sample records some 550,000 distinct CDR3 sequences, approximately 20% being singletons. Sequences were derived from PBMCs from the stem cell graft donor, sampled from the stem cell graft. These receptors were obtained from a human donor who donated a stem cell graft to a child with acute lymphoblastic leukemia.

This clonotype was detected only a few times. CDR3 sequence: CASSLAVQAPYGYTF. The DNA of the CDR3 is TGTGCCAGCAGCTTAGCAGTTCAGGCCCCCTATGGCTACACCTTC. The chain combines TRBV7-6 with TRBJ1-2; D unresolved. CDR1 and CDR2 (germline): SGHVS, FNYEAQ. This CDR3 is 15 amino acids long. V was clipped by 0 bases and J by 4 bases, with 12 bases between them.

This clonotype showed up just a few times. The V gene is TRBV10-3, the J gene TRBJ2-7, with D possibly TRBD1 on 6 matching bases. The CDR3 length is 16 residues. The germline V gene has CDR1 ENHRY and CDR2 SYGVKD. V was clipped by 5 bases and J by 3 bases, with 20 bases between them. The CDR3 sequence: CAISSTLQGAGYEQYF. The CDR3, as DNA: TGTGCCATCAGTTCGACTTTACAGGGTGCGGGCTACGAGCAGTACTTC.

This clonotype was counted ten times or more. The chain uses TRBV20-1 and TRBJ1-5, with TRBD1 matching over 9 bases. Germline lookup yields CDR1 DFQATT and CDR2 SNEGSKA (reference sequence). After removal of 1 base from V and 5 bases from J, the junction contained 3 bases not matched to a gene. This CDR3 comprises 14 residues. The chain's CDR3 is CSARGTGEYQPQHF. The CDR3 DNA reads as TGCAGTGCTAGAGGGACAGGGGAGTATCAGCCCCAGCATTTT.

The J gene is TRBJ1-5, the V gene TRBV5-5, with a tentative D call TRBD1 (6 bases). Germline-derived CDR1 and CDR2 are SGHKS and YYEKEE (reference sequence). The CDR3 runs 16 residues. V was shortened by 5 bases and J by 2 bases, with 17 bases between the two germline ends. This CDR3 reads CASRKDSVYGNQPQHF. CDR3 nucleotide sequence: TGTGCCAGCAGAAAGGACAGCGTATATGGCAATCAGCCCCAGCATTTT.

The chain uses TRBV20-1 and TRBJ2-2, with 8 bases that match TRBD2. CDR3 length equals 15 residues. V shed 3 bases and J 3 bases; nucleotides not matched to a gene: 6. The germline gives CDR1 DFQATT, CDR2 SNEGSKA (reference sequence). The CDR3 here is CSARGLVGHTGELFF. As DNA, the CDR3 is TGCAGTGCTAGGGGACTAGTGGGGCACACCGGGGAGCTGTTTTTT.

This clonotype was observed a few times. The V gene is TRBV27, the J gene TRBJ2-3; TRBD2 might be the D (6 bases). V lost 6 bases, J lost 4 bases, and 17 bases lay in between. This CDR3 comprises 15 residues. Germline CDR1 MNHEY, CDR2 SMNVEV (reference sequence). DNA of the CDR3: TGTGCCAGCAGCTCCCGGGGGAATTGGCCAGATACGCAGTATTTT. Its protein product is CASSSRGNWPDTQYF.

The chain carries TRBV27 and TRBJ2-7, with D possibly being TRBD2 (6 bases). The CDR3 is made up of 15 amino acids. Trimming pared 4 bases from V and 7 bases from J, leaving 20 bases between. The germline V gene encodes CDR1 MNHEY and CDR2 SMNVEV (reference sequence). Written as DNA, the CDR3 is TGTGCCAGCAGTTCCCGACTAGGGGAAAGGGAGGAGCAGTACTTC. Amino acid sequence: CASSSRLGEREEQYF.

In its sample, this clonotype was seen a few times. The V gene is TRBV12-3 or TRBV12-4, the J gene TRBJ2-7; 7 positions match TRBD1. The V segment lost 4 bases and the J segment 5 bases; nucleotides outside the gene matches: 11. This CDR3 has 15 amino acids. The CDR3 reads CASSSEQGNRDEQYF. DNA of the CDR3: TGTGCCAGCAGTTCCGAACAGGGGAATAGGGACGAGCAGTACTTC.

This clonotype was counted many times. The chain recombines TRBV4-1 with TRBJ2-1; D is unresolved. Per the germline V gene, CDR1 is MGHRA and CDR2 is YSYEKL. There are 15 residues in the CDR3. The V end lost 1 base, the J end lost 8 bases, and 15 bases lay between the germline ends. The CDR3 sequence: CASSQVLPKSHEQFF. CDR3 nucleotides: TGCGCCAGCAGCCAAGTGCTTCCCAAGTCACATGAGCAGTTCTTC.

This clonotype was picked up a small number of times. The chain is built from TRBV4-1 and TRBJ2-1; the match to TRBD2 covers 9 bases. The CDR3 sequence is 15 residues long. Germline lookup yields CDR1 MGHRA and CDR2 YSYEKL. The V and J ends lost 4 bases and 7 bases, in that order; junction bases with no gene match: 8. The CDR3 region is CASSLLGLARNEQFF. The CDR3 coding sequence is TGCGCCAGCAGCCTCCTCGGACTAGCGAGGAATGAGCAGTTCTTC.

CDR3 DNA sequence: TGTGCCAGCAGCGAAACCGCCGGGACAGGTTCTGAGCAGTACTTC. As protein: CASSETAGTGSEQYF. The gene calls are TRBV9 and TRBJ2-7; TRBD1 aligns across 8 bases. V lost 3 bases to trimming and J lost 7 bases; unmatched junction nucleotides: 12. The CDR3 is 15 residues long. Germline loops: CDR1 SGDLS, CDR2 YYNGEE.

The chain carries TRBV12-3 or TRBV12-4 and TRBJ2-3; 10 bases align to TRBD2. Germline trimming cut 4 bases from V and 3 bases from J; bases unmatched to any gene: 7. This CDR3 spans 16 amino acids. The chain's CDR3 is CASSSSSGSGTDTQYF. As DNA, the CDR3 is TGTGCCAGCAGTTCCTCTAGCGGGAGCGGGACAGATACGCAGTATTTT.

This clonotype has only a few counts. The chain couples TRBV12-3 or TRBV12-4 to TRBJ2-7; D perhaps matches TRBD2 (5 bases). The CDR3 loop spans 14 amino acids. V lost 5 bases to trimming and J lost 6 bases, with 17 bases between them. CDR3 coding DNA: TGTGCCAGCAGTGGGAAGGGAGACCGCGCCGAGCAGTACTTC. Protein product: CASSGKGDRAEQYF.

This clonotype was counted only a few times. The J gene is TRBJ2-7, the V gene TRBV18, with a possible D match to TRBD2 (6 bases). Germline V gives CDR1 KGHSH, CDR2 LQKENI. The CDR3 is 21 residues long. V was cut by 5 bases and J by 0 bases, with 32 bases left in between. For the CDR3, the DNA is TGTGCCAGCTCAGCGGGGTGGTACAGGTTAGGATACGGAACAGGCTCCTACGAGCAGTACTTC. Its translation is CASSAGWYRLGYGTGSYEQYF.

The rearrangement joins TRBV5-1 to TRBJ2-5; 7 bases match TRBD2. Germline V gene data show CDR1 as SGHRS and CDR2 as YFSETQ. The CDR3 consists of 15 residues. The V and J ends lost 2 bases and 2 bases, in that order; junction bases with no gene match: 6. The CDR3 nucleotides read TGCGCCAGCAGCTTCGGGGGGAGAAGGCAAGAGACCCAGTACTTC. The encoded protein is CASSFGGRRQETQYF.

This clonotype was seen only a few times. The chain uses TRBV5-6 and TRBJ1-1; no clear D gene. Trimming removed 0 bases from V and 7 bases from J, with 7 bases in between. This CDR3 region has 12 residues. Germline loops: CDR1 SGHDT, CDR2 YYEEEE. The CDR3 loop is CASSLAPDEAFF. CDR3 DNA sequence: TGTGCCAGCAGCTTGGCTCCGGATGAAGCTTTCTTT.

V gene TRBV7-9 combines with J gene TRBJ2-5; D is perhaps TRBD2 (6 bases). The CDR3 sequence is 15 residues long. Germline V gene lookup returns CDR1 SEHNR and CDR2 FQNEAQ (reference sequence). The germline V and J ends were trimmed by 5 bases and 7 bases, with 20 bases remaining between them. CDR3 sequence: CASSRGTRVRGTQYF. The CDR3 coding sequence is TGTGCCAGCAGCCGGGGGACGCGGGTTCGTGGGACCCAGTACTTC.

In this sample, this clonotype turned up a few times. The rearrangement uses TRBV5-1 and TRBJ1-5, with 7 nucleotides matching TRBD1. Germline lookup yields CDR1 SGHRS and CDR2 YFSETQ. CDR3 length equals 15 residues. After removal of 2 bases from V and 1 base from J, the junction contained 3 bases not matched to a gene. The CDR3 region is CASSFRGSSNQPQHF. CDR3 DNA: TGCGCCAGCAGCTTCAGGGGGTCGAGCAATCAGCCCCAGCATTTT. The whole variable domain, filled in from reference TRBV5-1 and TRBJ1-5, reads KAGVTQTPRYLIKTRGQQVTLSCSPISGHRSVSWYQQTPGQGLQFLFEYFSETQRNKGNFPGRFSGRQFSNSRSEMNVSTLELGDSALYLCASSFRGSSNQPQHFGDGTRLSIL.

The chain couples TRBV4-1 to TRBJ1-2; tentatively, D is TRBD1 (6 bases). Germline lookup yields CDR1 MGHRA and CDR2 YSYEKL. V shed 4 bases and J shed 3 bases, with 24 bases lying between them. The CDR3 is 18 amino acids. The CDR3 DNA sequence: TGCGCCAGCAGCCGCGGTATAAAACGGGGGCGCCGGGACTATGGCTACACCTTC. It yields the protein CASSRGIKRGRRDYGYTF.

CDR3 nucleotide sequence: TGTGCCAGCTCACCAGAGGGGGTCACTGAAGCTTTCTTT. Translation gives CASSPEGVTEAFF. V is TRBV18 and J is TRBJ1-1, with TRBD1 as a possible D gene (6 bases). V was trimmed by 2 bases and J by 4 bases, leaving 8 bases between them. Germline V CDR1 and CDR2: KGHSH, LQKENI. This CDR3 has 13 residues.

This clonotype was seen at least ten times. The chain recombines TRBV5-1 with TRBJ1-3; 9 bases line up with TRBD1. The CDR3 length is 15 residues. V trimming: 2 bases; J trimming: 4 bases; junction bases outside the gene matches: 4. Per germline, CDR1 SGHRS and CDR2 YFSETQ. CDR3 residues: CASSFTTGGGNTIYF. As DNA, the CDR3 is TGCGCCAGCAGCTTTACGACAGGGGGAGGAAACACCATATATTTT.

The chain uses TRBV7-7 and TRBJ2-5, with D perhaps given as TRBD1 or TRBD2 (5 bases each). This CDR3 spans 14 amino acids. CDR1 and CDR2 (germline): SSHAT, FNYEAQ (reference sequence). Trimming removed 4 bases at V and 2 bases at J, with 11 bases between. This CDR3 is CASSSGRMQETQYF. The CDR3 nucleotides read TGTGCCAGCAGCTCGGGACGGATGCAAGAGACCCAGTACTTC.

This sequence joins TRBV5-1 and TRBJ2-2; D is ambiguous. Germline V gene data show CDR1 as SGHRS and CDR2 as YFSETQ. The CDR3 spans 14 residues. Trimming cost V 0 bases and J 6 bases, with 9 bases left between them. CDR3 region: CASSLERSAGELFF. As DNA, the CDR3 is TGCGCCAGCAGCTTGGAGAGGTCCGCCGGGGAGCTGTTTTTT.

This clonotype was recorded a few times. The chain has TRBV7-9 and TRBJ2-7; D is perhaps TRBD1 (7 bases). CDR3 length: 14 amino acids. Between the trimmed V and J ends, which lost 5 bases and 2 bases, there was a span of 13 bases. The germline V gene has CDR1 SEHNR and CDR2 FQNEAQ (reference sequence). CDR3 region: CASSMRDSAYEQYF. CDR3 DNA sequence: TGTGCCAGCAGCATGCGGGACAGCGCCTACGAGCAGTACTTC.

V gene TRBV9 combines with J gene TRBJ1-1; tentatively, D is TRBD1 (6 bases). CDR3 length equals 14 residues. V lost 3 bases and J 1 base, leaving 10 bases between the germline ends. Germline V lookup: CDR1 SGDLS, CDR2 YYNGEE. The CDR3 protein is CASSADSWNTEAFF. As DNA, the CDR3 is TGTGCCAGCAGCGCGGACAGCTGGAACACTGAAGCTTTCTTT.